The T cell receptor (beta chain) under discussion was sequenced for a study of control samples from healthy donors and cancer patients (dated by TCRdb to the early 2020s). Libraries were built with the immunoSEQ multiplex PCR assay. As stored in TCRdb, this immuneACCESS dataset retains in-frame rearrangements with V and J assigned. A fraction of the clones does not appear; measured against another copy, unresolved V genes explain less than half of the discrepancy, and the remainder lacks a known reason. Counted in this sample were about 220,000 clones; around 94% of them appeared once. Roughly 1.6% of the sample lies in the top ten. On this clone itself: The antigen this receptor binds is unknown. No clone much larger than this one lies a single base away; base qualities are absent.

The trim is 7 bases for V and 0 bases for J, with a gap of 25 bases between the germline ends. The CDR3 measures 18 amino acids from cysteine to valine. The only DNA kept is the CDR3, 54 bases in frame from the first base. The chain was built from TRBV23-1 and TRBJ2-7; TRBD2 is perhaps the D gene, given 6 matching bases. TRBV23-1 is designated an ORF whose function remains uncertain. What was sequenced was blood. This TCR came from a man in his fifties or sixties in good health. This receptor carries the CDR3 CASNINQDPSESSYEQYV. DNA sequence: TGCGCCAGCAACATCAATCAGGATCCTAGCGAGAGCTCCTACGAGCAGTACGTC.